This T cell receptor beta chain comes out of a study of Tregs in tolerant kidney transplant recipients. As concerns this clone: The read stops 3 residues short of the end of the CDR3; the missing end is completed from the germline J gene.

Clones were read by immunoSEQ multiplex PCR, and TCRdb kept only the in-frame ones, dropping some. This sample contains 48,000 or so clones. Unstimulated regulatory T cells (CD4+CD25+CD127-), CD4+CD25- non-regulatory cells, CD4 and CD8 cells were FACS-sorted from thawed PBMCs. CDR3 length equals 14 residues. Germline V gives CDR1 LNHDA, CDR2 SQIVND (reference sequence). V dropped 4 bases and J dropped 3; count of bases not matched to a gene: 4. V usage is TRBV19 and J usage is TRBJ1-1, with TRBD1 identical over 8 bases. Sequencing was performed on CD4+ T cells from blood, taken before the transplant. The source of this sequence is a human donor who received a combined kidney and bone marrow transplant. The DNA read from the CDR3 is TGTGCCAGTAGTAGGGACAGGAGTGACACTGAA. Its protein is CASSRDRSDTE. The full-length CDR3 reads as CASSRDRSDTEAFF.